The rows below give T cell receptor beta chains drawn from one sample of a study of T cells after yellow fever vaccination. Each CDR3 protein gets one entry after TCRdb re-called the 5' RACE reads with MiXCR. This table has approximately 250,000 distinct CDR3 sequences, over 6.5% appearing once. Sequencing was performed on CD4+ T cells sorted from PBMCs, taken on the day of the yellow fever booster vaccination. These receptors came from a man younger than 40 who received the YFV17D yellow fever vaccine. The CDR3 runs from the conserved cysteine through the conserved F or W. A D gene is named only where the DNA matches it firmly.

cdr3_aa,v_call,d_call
CASKRTARYEQYF,TRBV5-6,.
CASSLGLAGGKRLADTQYF,TRBV12-3/TRBV12-4,TRBD2
CSVRGTEQYF,TRBV29-1,.
CASSMGSKASYEQYF,TRBV19,.
CDTSGTSDEQFF,TRBV21-1,.
CSARGTSASYEQYF,TRBV20-1,TRBD2
CSVGHGTRDNEQFF,TRBV29-1,TRBD2
CASRLTGEGSYEQYF,TRBV6-2/TRBV6-3,.
CSARDFYRGGAEAFF,TRBV20-1,TRBD1
CASSETSGTEQFF,TRBV9,TRBD2
CASTRIANTGELFF,TRBV19,.
CASSLGPGQRQETQYF,TRBV12-3/TRBV12-4,TRBD1
CAWSVQSGGEQFF,TRBV30,.
CASSPTRDPRHEQYF,TRBV4-3,.
CASRLTSTDTQYF,TRBV7-2,.
CASSLLAEQFF,TRBV7-8,TRBD2
CASSLVQVGEKLFF,TRBV7-2,.
CSVGGTGGDLGGNTIYF,TRBV29-1,TRBD1
CASSQDGYRGGITDTQYF,TRBV4-3,.
CASSLGTSEETQYF,TRBV5-4,TRBD2
CSARREVADTQYF,TRBV20-1,TRBD2
CASSLRRSGHSPLHF,TRBV12-3/TRBV12-4,.
CASSKPGLATETQYF,TRBV7-2,TRBD2
CSAAPGTGGSETQYF,TRBV20-1,TRBD1
CASSSKTQSTDTQYF,TRBV5-4,.
CSARDDATGRRGYTF,TRBV20-1,.
CASSSDTFGGYTF,TRBV5-1,.
CASSLALEQYF,TRBV12-3/TRBV12-4,.
CASSMGQHETQYF,TRBV7-2,TRBD1
CASSQGPQNTEAFF,TRBV4-3,.
CAWRASDVSYEQYF,TRBV30,.
CASSEWASSYEQYF,TRBV2,.
CAISPRGAGLAVYGYTF,TRBV5-6,.
CASSQVRGSTEAFF,TRBV3-1,.
CASSITSGSGNNEQFF,TRBV5-1,TRBD2
CASSEGDRTGYTF,TRBV25-1,TRBD1
CASSLGGTLMNTEAFF,TRBV7-9,.
CASSPAGTISGANVLTF,TRBV27,.
CATKAGGVETQYF,TRBV10-3,TRBD2
CASTRSGRLGEQYF,TRBV12-3/TRBV12-4,TRBD2
CATSDGRGSLQETQYF,TRBV24-1,.